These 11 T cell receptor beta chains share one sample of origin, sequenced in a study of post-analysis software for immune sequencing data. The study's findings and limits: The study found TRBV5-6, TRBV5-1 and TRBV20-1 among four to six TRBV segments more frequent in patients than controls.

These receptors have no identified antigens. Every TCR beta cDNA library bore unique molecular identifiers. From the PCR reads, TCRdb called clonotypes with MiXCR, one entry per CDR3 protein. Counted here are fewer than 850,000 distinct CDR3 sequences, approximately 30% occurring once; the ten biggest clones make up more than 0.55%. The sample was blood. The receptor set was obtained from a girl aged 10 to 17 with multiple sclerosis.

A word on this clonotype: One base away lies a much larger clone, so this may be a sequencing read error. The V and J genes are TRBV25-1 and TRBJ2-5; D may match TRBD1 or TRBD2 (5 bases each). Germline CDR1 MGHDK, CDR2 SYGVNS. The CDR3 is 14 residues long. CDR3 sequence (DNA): TGTGCCGGCAGTACCTACGGGGCAGGGGAGACCCAGTACTTC. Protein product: CAGSTYGAGETQYF.

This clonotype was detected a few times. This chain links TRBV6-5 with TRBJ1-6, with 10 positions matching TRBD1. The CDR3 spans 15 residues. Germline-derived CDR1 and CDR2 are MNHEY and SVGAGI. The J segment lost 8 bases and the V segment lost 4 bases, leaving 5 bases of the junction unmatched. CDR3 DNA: TGTGCCAGCAGTTCATCCGGGACAGGGGATTCACCCCTCCACTTT. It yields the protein CASSSSGTGDSPLHF.

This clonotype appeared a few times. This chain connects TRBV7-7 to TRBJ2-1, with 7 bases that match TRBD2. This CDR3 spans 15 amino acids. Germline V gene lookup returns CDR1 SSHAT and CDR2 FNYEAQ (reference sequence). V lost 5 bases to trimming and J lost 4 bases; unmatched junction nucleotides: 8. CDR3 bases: TGTGCCAGCAGCCCCCTTTCTAGCGGATACAATGAGCAGTTCTTC. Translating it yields CASSPLSSGYNEQFF.

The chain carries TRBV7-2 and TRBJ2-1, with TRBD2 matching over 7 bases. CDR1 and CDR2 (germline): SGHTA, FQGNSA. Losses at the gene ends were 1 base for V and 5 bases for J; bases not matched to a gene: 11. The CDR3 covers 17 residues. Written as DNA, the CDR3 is TGTGCCAGCAGCTTAGGAGTGGGGGAGGGACCCCACAATGAGCAGTTCTTC. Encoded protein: CASSLGVGEGPHNEQFF.

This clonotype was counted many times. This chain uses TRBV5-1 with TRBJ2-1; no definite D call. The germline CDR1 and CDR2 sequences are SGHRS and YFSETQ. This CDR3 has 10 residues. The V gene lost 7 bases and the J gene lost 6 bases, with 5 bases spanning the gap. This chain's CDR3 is CASRRNEQFF. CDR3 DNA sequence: TGCGCCAGCCGACGCAATGAGCAGTTCTTC. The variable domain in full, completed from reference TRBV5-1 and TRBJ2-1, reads KAGVTQTPRYLIKTRGQQVTLSCSPISGHRSVSWYQQTPGQGLQFLFEYFSETQRNKGNFPGRFSGRQFSNSRSEMNVSTLELGDSALYLCASRRNEQFFGPGTRLTVL.

The CDR3 nucleotides are TGCAGCGCCCACCTAGCGGGGGAGACCCAGTACTTC. Encoded protein: CSAHLAGETQYF. This chain joins TRBV29-1 and TRBJ2-5; 9 nucleotides agree with TRBD2. The V and J ends lost 7 bases and 5 bases, in that order; junction bases with no gene match: 5. This CDR3 comprises 12 residues. Germline V gene lookup returns CDR1 SQVTM and CDR2 ANQGSEA.

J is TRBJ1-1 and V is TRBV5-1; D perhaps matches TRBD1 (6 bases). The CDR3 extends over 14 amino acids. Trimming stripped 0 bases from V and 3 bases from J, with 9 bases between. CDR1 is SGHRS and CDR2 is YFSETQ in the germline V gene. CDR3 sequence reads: CASSLEWGHTEAFF. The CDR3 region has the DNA TGCGCCAGCAGCTTGGAGTGGGGGCACACTGAAGCTTTCTTT.

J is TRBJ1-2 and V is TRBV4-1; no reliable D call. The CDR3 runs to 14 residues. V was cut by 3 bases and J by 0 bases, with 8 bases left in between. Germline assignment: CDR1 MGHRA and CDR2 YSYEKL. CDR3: CASSHPGPNYGYTF. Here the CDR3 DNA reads TGCGCCAGCAGCCATCCAGGTCCTAACTATGGCTACACCTTC.

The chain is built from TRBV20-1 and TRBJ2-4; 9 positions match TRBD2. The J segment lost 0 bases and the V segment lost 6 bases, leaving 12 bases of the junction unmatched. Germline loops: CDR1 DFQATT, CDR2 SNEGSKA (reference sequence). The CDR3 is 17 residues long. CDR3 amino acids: CSASRATSGLAKNIQYF. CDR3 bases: TGCAGTGCCTCGAGGGCTACTAGCGGGCTAGCCAAAAACATTCAGTACTTC.

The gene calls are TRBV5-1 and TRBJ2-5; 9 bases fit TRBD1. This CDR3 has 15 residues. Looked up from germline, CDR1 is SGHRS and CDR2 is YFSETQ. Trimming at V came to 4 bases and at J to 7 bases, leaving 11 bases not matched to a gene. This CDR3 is CASSEKTGGVGTQYF. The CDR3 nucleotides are TGCGCCAGCAGCGAAAAGACAGGGGGTGTTGGGACCCAGTACTTC.

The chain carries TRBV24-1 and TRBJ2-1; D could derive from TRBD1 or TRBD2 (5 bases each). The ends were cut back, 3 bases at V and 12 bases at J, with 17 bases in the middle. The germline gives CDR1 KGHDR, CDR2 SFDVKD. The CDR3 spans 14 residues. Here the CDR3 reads CATSDAADRDGQFF. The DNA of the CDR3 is TGTGCCACCAGTGATGCGGCGGATAGGGACGGGCAGTTCTTC.